This T cell receptor beta chain comes out of a study of response to subunit inactivated influenza vaccine. This clonotype showed up many times. Its matching antigen is unknown. Trimming took off 4 bases at V and 4 bases at J, with 13 bases between the two ends. Germline CDR1 SGHRS, CDR2 YFSETQ. The CDR3 covers 14 residues. Overall study results and limits: The authors put forward the suggestion that each seasonal influenza vaccination may bring in only a limited number of new T cells.

Using its own MiXCR run on the RT-PCR reads, TCRdb lists one record per CDR3 protein. The repertoire has 560,000 or so distinct CDR3 sequences, 6.5% to 8% of them found once; the top ten carry 10% to 15%. This sequence was found in a man between 50 and 69 years old who received an inactivated influenza vaccine. The V and J genes are TRBV5-1 and TRBJ2-3; D call uncertain. Here the sequenced sample was PBMCs from blood, taken 23 to 25 months after vaccination. CDR3 residues: CASSVLGPSDTQYF. The CDR3 nucleotides are TGCGCCAGCAGCGTCCTGGGTCCGTCAGATACGCAGTATTTT.